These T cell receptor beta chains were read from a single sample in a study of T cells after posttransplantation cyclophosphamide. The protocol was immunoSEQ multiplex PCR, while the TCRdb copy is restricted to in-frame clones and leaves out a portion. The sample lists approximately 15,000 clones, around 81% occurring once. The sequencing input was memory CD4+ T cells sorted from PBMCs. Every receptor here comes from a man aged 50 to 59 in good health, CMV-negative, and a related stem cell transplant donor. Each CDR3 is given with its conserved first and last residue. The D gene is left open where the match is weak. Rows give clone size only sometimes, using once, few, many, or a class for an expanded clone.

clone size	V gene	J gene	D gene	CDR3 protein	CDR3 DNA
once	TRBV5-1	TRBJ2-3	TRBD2	CASKRDRTDTQYF	TGCGCCAGTAAGCGGGACCGCACAGATACGCAGTATTTT
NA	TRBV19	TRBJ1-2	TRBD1	CASRPGQIYGYTF	TGTGCCAGTAGGCCGGGACAGATTTATGGCTACACCTTC
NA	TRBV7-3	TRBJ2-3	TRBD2	CASSYSGGTDTQYF	TGTGCCAGCAGCTATAGCGGGGGAACAGATACGCAGTATTTT
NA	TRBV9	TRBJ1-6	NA	CASSVDGRPGSPLHF	TGTGCCAGCAGCGTAGATGGCCGTCCGGGTTCACCCCTCCACTTT
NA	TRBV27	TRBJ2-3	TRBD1	CASSARGLGDTQYF	TGTGCCAGCAGTGCCAGGGGGCTGGGAGATACGCAGTATTTT
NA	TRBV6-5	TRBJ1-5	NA	CASRREGFGNQPQHF	TGTGCCAGCAGGCGGGAGGGGTTTGGTAATCAGCCCCAGCATTTT
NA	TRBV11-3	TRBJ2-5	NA	CASSLNPGVGETQYF	TGTGCCAGCAGCCTAAATCCAGGGGTCGGGGAGACCCAGTACTTC
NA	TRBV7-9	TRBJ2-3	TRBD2	CASTEGGLVASDTQYF	TGTGCCAGCACCGAAGGGGGACTAGTCGCATCCGATACGCAGTATTTT
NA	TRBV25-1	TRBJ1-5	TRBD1	CASRDRGSNQPQHF	TGTGCCAGCAGAGACAGGGGAAGCAATCAGCCCCAGCATTTT
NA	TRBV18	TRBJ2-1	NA	CASSPPSGTSYNEQFF	TGTGCCAGCTCACCACCGAGCGGGACATCCTACAATGAGCAGTTCTTC
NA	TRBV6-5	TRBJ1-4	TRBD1	CASSDRAREKLFF	TGTGCCAGCAGTGACAGGGCCAGGGAAAAACTGTTTTTT
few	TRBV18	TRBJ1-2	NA	CASSPDSSNYGYTF	TGTGCCAGCTCACCCGACAGCAGTAACTATGGCTACACCTTC
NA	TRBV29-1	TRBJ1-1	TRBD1	CSVAAGTVKGEAFF	TGCAGCGTAGCCGCAGGGACAGTTAAGGGTGAAGCTTTCTTT
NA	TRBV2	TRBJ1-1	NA	CASSEAPGTEAFF	TGTGCCAGCAGTGAAGCCCCCGGGACTGAAGCTTTCTTT
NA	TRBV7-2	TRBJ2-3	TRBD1	CASSLAFRDSYTDTQYF	TGTGCCAGCAGCTTAGCTTTCCGGGACAGCTACACAGATACGCAGTATTTT
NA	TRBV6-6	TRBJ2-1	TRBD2	CASTQREINNEQFF	TGTGCCAGCACCCAGCGGGAAATTAACAATGAGCAGTTCTTC
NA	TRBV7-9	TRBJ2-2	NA	CASSKGQANTGELFF	TGTGCCAGCAGCAAGGGACAAGCGAACACCGGGGAGCTGTTTTTT
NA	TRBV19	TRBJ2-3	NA	CASSSLRAGNTDTQYF	TGTGCCAGTAGCTCCCTAAGGGCAGGGAACACAGATACGCAGTATTTT
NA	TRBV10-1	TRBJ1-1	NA	CASSGQLNTEAFF	TGCGCCAGCTCCGGACAGCTGAACACTGAAGCTTTCTTT
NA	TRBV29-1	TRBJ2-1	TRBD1	CSILPGTGGYNEQFF	TGCAGCATCCTTCCTGGGACAGGGGGATACAATGAGCAGTTCTTC
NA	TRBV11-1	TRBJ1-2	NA	CASSPGQANYGYTF	TGTGCCAGCAGCCCAGGACAAGCTAACTATGGCTACACCTTC
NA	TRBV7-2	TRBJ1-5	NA	CASSLGGQMPQHF	TGTGCCAGCAGCTTGGGGGGTCAGATGCCCCAGCATTTT
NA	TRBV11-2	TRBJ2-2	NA	CASSFRTGQHRGGTGELFF	TGTGCCAGCAGCTTTCGTACGGGACAGCACCGGGGGGGCACCGGGGAGCTGTTTTTT
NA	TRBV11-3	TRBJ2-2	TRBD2	CASSPVRGGRAGELFF	TGTGCCAGCAGCCCTGTACGGGGCGGGAGGGCCGGGGAGCTGTTTTTT
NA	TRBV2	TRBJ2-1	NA	CASSDAGAVYNEQFF	TGTGCCAGCAGTGACGCGGGGGCCGTCTACAATGAGCAGTTCTTC
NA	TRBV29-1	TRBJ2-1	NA	CSAESRVGYNEQFF	TGCAGCGCGGAGAGCAGGGTGGGCTACAATGAGCAGTTCTTC
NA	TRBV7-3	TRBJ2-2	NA	CASTLGRGSTGELFF	TGTGCCAGCACCCTCGGAAGGGGGAGCACCGGGGAGCTGTTTTTT
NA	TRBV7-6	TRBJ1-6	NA	CASSPAVGPLHF	TGTGCCAGCAGTCCGGCGGTTGGACCCCTCCACTTT
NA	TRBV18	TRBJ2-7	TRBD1	CASSPGDRVNEQYF	TGTGCCAGCTCACCAGGGGACAGGGTAAACGAGCAGTACTTC
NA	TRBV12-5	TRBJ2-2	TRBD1	CASGLGNPGTGPFGELFF	TGTGCTAGTGGTTTGGGAAACCCCGGGACAGGCCCGTTCGGGGAGCTGTTTTTT
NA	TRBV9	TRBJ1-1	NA	CASSTGLMNTEAFF	TGTGCCAGCAGCACCGGACTGATGAACACTGAAGCTTTCTTT
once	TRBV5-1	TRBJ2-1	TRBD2	CASSLTAGGLGHEQFF	TGCGCCAGCAGCTTAACAGCGGGGGGCCTCGGGCATGAGCAGTTCTTC
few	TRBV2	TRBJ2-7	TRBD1	CASKFHRTGLLGDYEQYF	TGTGCCAGCAAATTCCACAGGACAGGGCTTCTTGGGGACTACGAGCAGTACTTC
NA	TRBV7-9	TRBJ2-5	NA	CASSLARQRQETQYF	TGTGCCAGCAGCTTAGCGCGTCAGCGCCAAGAGACCCAGTACTTC
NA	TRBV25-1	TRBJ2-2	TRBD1	CASSAQGAGTGELFF	TGTGCCAGCAGTGCACAGGGGGCGGGCACCGGGGAGCTGTTTTTT
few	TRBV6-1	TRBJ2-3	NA	CASRLGGATDTQYF	TGTGCCAGCAGGTTAGGAGGGGCCACAGATACGCAGTATTTT
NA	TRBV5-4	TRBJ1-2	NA	CASRPNSGTYGYTF	TGTGCCAGCAGGCCCAACTCGGGGACTTATGGCTACACCTTC
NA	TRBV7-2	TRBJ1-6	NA	CASSLNAAGNGSPLHF	TGTGCCAGCAGCTTAAATGCAGCGGGTAACGGTTCACCCCTCCACTTT
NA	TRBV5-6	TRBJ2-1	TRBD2	CASSQRSGGHNEQFF	TGTGCCAGCAGCCAGAGGAGCGGGGGCCACAATGAGCAGTTCTTC
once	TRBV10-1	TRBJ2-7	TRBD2	CASSESARLAGVCGQYF	TGCGCCAGCAGTGAGTCTGCGAGACTAGCGGGAGTTTGTGGGCAGTACTTC
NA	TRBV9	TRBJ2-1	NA	CASSVVRGSSYNEQFF	TGTGCCAGCAGCGTAGTTCGGGGTAGCTCCTACAATGAGCAGTTCTTC
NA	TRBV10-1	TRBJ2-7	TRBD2	CASSGSGRARGEQYF	TGCGCCAGCAGTGGAAGCGGGAGGGCCCGGGGGGAGCAGTACTTC
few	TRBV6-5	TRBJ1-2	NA	CASRLTGRDGYTF	TGTGCCAGCAGACTCACAGGGAGGGATGGCTACACCTTC
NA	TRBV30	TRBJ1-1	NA	CAWGQGLNTEAFF	TGTGCCTGGGGCCAGGGTCTGAACACTGAAGCTTTCTTT
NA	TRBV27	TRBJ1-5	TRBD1	CASSPTGVGKYSNQPQHF	TGTGCCAGCAGTCCCACAGGGGTGGGGAAATATAGCAATCAGCCCCAGCATTTT